The clone carrying this T cell receptor (beta chain) occurred a few times. This specimen belongs to a study of T cells after yellow fever vaccination. TCRdb re-derived calls from the 5' RACE reads in MiXCR, one entry per CDR3 protein. In the table there are roughly 300,000 distinct CDR3 sequences, around 7% of which are singletons. The sequencing used PBMCs, collected more than 35 days after the first yellow fever vaccination. This sequence was found in a man aged 18 to 29 who received the YFV17D yellow fever vaccine.

The CDR3 DNA follows: TGTGCCAGCAGCTTACCCCCCAAGCGTACTTCCTACGAGCAGTACTTC. Protein product: CASSLPPKRTSYEQYF. The chain couples TRBV7-2 to TRBJ2-7; D not resolved. Trimming took off 2 bases at V and 1 base at J, with 15 bases between the two ends. This CDR3 has 16 amino acids. Per the germline V gene, CDR1 is SGHTA and CDR2 is FQGNSA.